This record covers a single T cell receptor beta chain. The data stem from a study of blood T cells in healthy people across ages. A J-beta primer mix and a sample-barcoded 5' primer were used in a second PCR of about 7 to 12 cycles. TCRdb independently ran MiXCR on the 5' RACE reads; one entry per CDR3 protein. The sample has roughly 680,000 distinct CDR3 sequences, more than 20% seen once; the top ten hold 3.5% to 4%. Germline CDR1 reads KGHSH; CDR2 reads LQKENI. V lost 1 base to trimming and J lost 2 bases, with 10 bases between them. This CDR3 is built from 15 residues. Sequencing used blood. The chain combines TRBV18 with TRBJ2-3; tentatively, D is TRBD2 (5 bases). This sequence was found in a man between 65 and 85 years old in good health. The CDR3 region is CASSPREFTTDTQYF. The DNA for the CDR3 is TGTGCCAGCTCACCACGGGAGTTCACCACAGATACGCAGTATTTT.